This TCR beta chain was captured in a study of T cells after yellow fever vaccination. Study-level background: Any fraction with a low cell number was prepared using SMART-Seq v4 Ultra Low Input.

Findings and limits, study-wide: Among primary-vaccination clones, most reappeared after the booster, at 95% to 96% for CD4 and 88% for CD8. On re-exposure, the response was weaker but peaked faster, at day 5 versus 15.

The 5'RACE template-switching step produced TCR cDNA and added a universal primer site and UMIs. TCRdb re-derived calls from the 5' RACE reads in MiXCR, one entry per CDR3 protein. In the table there are some 340,000 distinct CDR3 sequences, approximately 11% of which are singletons. CDR3 length: 14 amino acids. The germline V gene encodes CDR1 SNHLY and CDR2 FYNNEI. Unmatched junction bases numbered 10, after V lost 7 bases and J lost 5 bases. A remark on this clonotype: Its antigen remains unknown.

The TCR sequence derives from a man aged 18 to 30 who received the YFV17D yellow fever vaccine. This sample comprised CD4+ T cells sorted from PBMCs, obtained 45 days after the yellow fever booster vaccination. The rearrangement joins TRBV2 to TRBJ2-7, with 8 bases lining up with TRBD1. Here the CDR3 reads CASTQQGEDDEQYF. In nucleotides, the CDR3 is TGTGCCAGCACTCAACAGGGGGAGGATGACGAGCAGTACTTC.